The 30 T cell receptor beta chains below all came from one sample that was sequenced in a study of shared clonotypes between healthy human individuals (dated by TCRdb to about 2020). Libraries were made using the immunoSEQ multiplex PCR assay. TCRdb took this table from immuneACCESS and kept in-frame rearrangements with V and J called. Such tables lack part of the clones; where checked against another copy, unresolved V genes explain under half of the gap, and the rest is unexplained. The sample table shows about 560,000 clones, and about 80% are seen once. The biggest ten clones account for about 12% of the sample. Sequencing was carried out using PBMCs. The receptors derive from a woman between 40 and 50 years old in good health. Some clones in this sample may be carry-over from other donors' samples.

J is TRBJ2-3 and V is TRBV30, with D possibly TRBD2 on 6 matching bases. CDR3 length: 14 amino acids. The V gene's germline CDR1 is GTSNPN and CDR2 SVGIG (reference sequence). Trimming left V 3 bases short and J 0 bases short, with 10 bases between. This chain's CDR3 is CAWRDYPSTDTQYF. The CDR3 bases are TGTGCCTGGAGGGACTACCCCAGCACAGATACGCAGTATTTT. Drawing the rest from reference TRBV30 and TRBJ2-3, the complete variable domain is SQTIHQWPATLVQPVGSPLSLECTVEGTSNPNLYWYRQAAGRGLQLLFYSVGIGQISSEVPQNLSASRPQDRQFILSSKKLLLSDSGFYLCAWRDYPSTDTQYFGPGTRLTVL.

The sample holds one count of this clone. The V and J genes are TRBV7-3 and TRBJ1-2; D not certain. Between the trimmed V and J ends, which lost 0 bases and 6 bases, there was a span of 14 bases. The length of the CDR3 is 15 residues. Germline V lookup: CDR1 SGHTA, CDR2 FQGTGA. The CDR3 DNA reads as TGTGCCAGCAGCTTAACGGGCAGCCCCGTCAATGGCTACACCTTC. It encodes CASSLTGSPVNGYTF. The full variable domain, rest sourced from reference TRBV7-3 and TRBJ1-2, is GAGVSQTPSNKVTEKGKYVELRCDPISGHTALYWYRQSLGQGPEFLIYFQGTGAADDSGLPNDRFFAVRPEGSVSTLKIQRTERGDSAVYLCASSLTGSPVNGYTFGSGTRLTVV.

The V gene is TRBV6-5, the J gene TRBJ2-7; TRBD1 agrees at 9 bases. V lost 6 bases to trimming and J lost 1 base; unmatched junction nucleotides: 4. This CDR3 is built from 14 residues. Germline V CDR1 and CDR2: MNHEY, SVGAGI. The chain's CDR3 is CASRRDRVSYEQYF. CDR3 sequence (DNA): TGTGCCAGCAGGCGGGACAGGGTGTCCTACGAGCAGTACTTC.

Many counts were recorded for this clone. The chain links TRBV18 to TRBJ2-1; 7 nucleotides agree with TRBD2. The V segment lost 6 bases and the J segment 3 bases; nucleotides outside the gene matches: 8. The germline V gene has CDR1 KGHSH and CDR2 LQKENI. This CDR3 comprises 15 residues. The CDR3 sequence is CASSEAPGGYNEQFF. DNA of the CDR3: TGTGCCAGCTCGGAAGCTCCGGGGGGCTACAATGAGCAGTTCTTC.

V and J are TRBV27 and TRBJ2-5; possibly TRBD2 for D (7 bases). V dropped 4 bases and J dropped 2 bases, with 17 bases sitting between them. The CDR3 loop spans 16 amino acids. Looked up from germline, CDR1 is MNHEY and CDR2 is SMNVEV (reference sequence). CDR3 loop: CASSSYGGGGQETQYF. CDR3 DNA sequence: TGTGCCAGCAGTTCCTACGGGGGAGGGGGGCAAGAGACCCAGTACTTC.

V is TRBV11-2 and J is TRBJ2-1; TRBD1 matches at 12 bases. The CDR3 contains 15 residues. J was trimmed by 9 bases and V by 3 bases; bases with no gene match: 6. CDR1 and CDR2 from the germline V gene are SGHAT and FQNNGV. The CDR3 protein is CASSFGTGGFSEQFF. In DNA form, the CDR3 reads TGTGCCAGCAGCTTCGGGACAGGGGGCTTCAGTGAGCAGTTCTTC.

This chain connects TRBV18 to TRBJ1-2; 8 bases fit TRBD1. The CDR3 length is 15 residues. J gave up 4 bases and V 0 bases, and 4 bases lay outside the gene matches. Germline CDR1 reads KGHSH; CDR2 reads LQKENI. The DNA for the CDR3 is TGTGCCAGCTCACCACCGGGGACAGGTCCCTATGGCTACACCTTC. Its translation is CASSPPGTGPYGYTF.

J is TRBJ1-4 and V is TRBV5-1, with TRBD1 as a possible D gene (5 bases). CDR1 is SGHRS and CDR2 is YFSETQ in the germline V gene. This CDR3 region has 14 residues. V lost 0 bases to trimming and J lost 8 bases, with 11 bases between them. The CDR3 coding sequence is TGCGCCAGCAGCTTGGATCCAGGGCCAGAAAAACTGTTTTTT. Its protein is CASSLDPGPEKLFF.

The chain links TRBV29-1 to TRBJ2-7; 12 bases align to TRBD2. This CDR3 is built from 13 residues. The ends lost 6 bases at V and 3 bases at J; junction bases unmatched: 3. CDR1 and CDR2 (germline): SQVTM, ANQGSEA. The CDR3 here is CSVTTSGSYEQYF. The CDR3 DNA is TGCAGCGTGACGACTAGCGGGAGCTACGAGCAGTACTTC.

This chain connects TRBV19 to TRBJ2-1, with D uncertain. The germline gives CDR1 LNHDA, CDR2 SQIVND (reference sequence). The CDR3 has 13 amino acids. Trimming shortened V by 4 bases and J by 4 bases, and 8 bases separated the two germline ends. The CDR3 loop is CASSTTHYNEQFF. The CDR3 nucleotides are TGTGCCAGTAGTACCACCCATTACAATGAGCAGTTCTTC.

This clone was counted a few times. The chain uses TRBV19 and TRBJ1-5; TRBD1 might be the D (6 bases). Trimming stripped 11 bases from V and 1 base from J, with 18 bases between. This CDR3 is built from 15 residues. Germline V gene data show CDR1 as LNHDA and CDR2 as SQIVND (reference sequence). The CDR3 here is CARTRTAESNQPQHF. The CDR3 DNA reads as TGTGCCCGAACGAGGACAGCTGAGAGCAATCAGCCCCAGCATTTT.

CDR3 coding DNA: TGTGCCAGTAGTATTCGAGAACCGAACACCGGGGAGCTGTTTTTT. It encodes CASSIREPNTGELFF. This chain links TRBV19 with TRBJ2-2; no definite D call. The CDR3 loop spans 15 amino acids. The germline gives CDR1 LNHDA, CDR2 SQIVND (reference sequence). The germline V and J ends were trimmed by 3 bases and 0 bases, with 8 bases remaining between them.

This clone was seen once. The chain uses TRBV6-6 and TRBJ2-1; TRBD2 matches 7 bases. The CDR3 is made up of 12 amino acids. Per the germline V gene, CDR1 is MNHNY and CDR2 is SVGAGI (reference sequence). DNA of the CDR3: TGTGTAAGCGGGATCTCCTACAATGAGCAGTTCTTC. It encodes CVSGISYNEQFF.

V usage is TRBV5-6 and J usage is TRBJ2-2; 8 nucleotides align to TRBD2. Germline V gene data show CDR1 as SGHDT and CDR2 as YYEEEE. With 2 bases clipped from V and 5 bases from J, the junction kept 11 bases outside the gene matches. CDR3 length: 17 amino acids. CDR3 nucleotide sequence: TGTGCCAGCAGCTTCAGTCCGCGGGGGGCGCGGACCGGGGAGCTGTTTTTT. As protein: CASSFSPRGARTGELFF. Full variable domain (missing parts from reference TRBV5-6 and TRBJ2-2): DAGVTQSPTHLIKTRGQQVTLRCSPKSGHDTVSWYQQALGQGPQFIFQYYEEEERQRGNFPDRFSGHQFPNYSSELNVNALLLGDSALYLCASSFSPRGARTGELFFGEGSRLTVL.

This chain connects TRBV4-1 to TRBJ2-7, with TRBD2 identical over 11 bases. In germline, CDR1 is MGHRA, CDR2 YSYEKL. Unmatched junction bases numbered 11, after V lost 1 base and J lost 6 bases. CDR3 size: 17 residues. CDR3: CASSQGLGLADRTEQYF. The CDR3 DNA reads TGCGCCAGCAGCCAAGGTTTGGGACTAGCGGACCGAACCGAGCAGTACTTC.

This clone was found a few times. This specimen includes other DNA sequences encoding the same CDR3. This sequence joins TRBV7-2 and TRBJ2-5; D is possibly TRBD1 or TRBD2 (5 bases each). Trimming removed 1 base from V and 4 bases from J, with 7 bases in between. The germline gives CDR1 SGHTA, CDR2 FQGNSA. This CDR3 region has 13 residues. CDR3 amino acids: CASSLVGGETQYF. DNA of the CDR3: TGTGCCAGCAGCTTAGTTGGGGGAGAGACCCAGTACTTC. Supplemented by reference TRBV7-2 and TRBJ2-5, the full variable domain reads GAGVSQSPSNKVTEKGKDVELRCDPISGHTALYWYRQSLGQGLEFLIYFQGNSAPDKSGLPSDRFSAERTGGSVSTLTIQRTQQEDSAVYLCASSLVGGETQYFGPGTRLLVL.

V gene TRBV28 combines with J gene TRBJ1-5; 10 bases match TRBD1. From germline, CDR1 is MDHEN and CDR2 SYDVKM. This CDR3 comprises 15 residues. Trimming took 4 bases from V and 4 from J; bases not matched to a gene: 4. The CDR3 loop reads CASSSDRGRNQPQHF. The DNA for the CDR3 is TGTGCCAGCAGTTCCGACAGGGGGCGAAATCAGCCCCAGCATTTT.

J is TRBJ1-4 and V is TRBV9, with unresolved D. The germline V gene encodes CDR1 SGDLS and CDR2 YYNGEE. The ends were cut back, 0 bases at V and 6 bases at J, with 21 bases in the middle. The CDR3 has 18 residues. CDR3 sequence: CASSVGSRRAPGHEKLFF. In DNA, the CDR3 is TGTGCCAGCAGCGTAGGGTCGAGGCGGGCCCCCGGCCATGAAAAACTGTTTTTT.

This chain joins TRBV28 and TRBJ2-7; D is uncertain. The CDR3 has 16 amino acids. The V gene lost 7 bases and the J gene lost 0 bases, with 19 bases spanning the gap. The germline CDR1 and CDR2 sequences are MDHEN and SYDVKM. As DNA, the CDR3 is TGTGCCAGCACTCCCCCGTTCGGATTTGGCTCCTACGAGCAGTACTTC. It codes for CASTPPFGFGSYEQYF.

This sequence joins TRBV11-2 and TRBJ2-1; 11 bases are shared with TRBD2. The CDR3 sequence is 17 residues long. V was clipped by 5 bases and J by 3 bases; unmatched bases: 9. Looked up from germline, CDR1 is SGHAT and CDR2 is FQNNGV. In nucleotides, the CDR3 is TGTGCCAGCAGCCAAGGGCCTAGCGGGAGGTTCTACAATGAGCAGTTCTTC. It codes for CASSQGPSGRFYNEQFF. Together with reference TRBV11-2 and TRBJ2-1, the CDR3 gives the full variable domain: EAGVAQSPRYKIIEKRQSVAFWCNPISGHATLYWYQQILGQGPKLLIQFQNNGVVDDSQLPKDRFSAERLKGVDSTLKIQPAKLEDSAVYLCASSQGPSGRFYNEQFFGPGTRLTVL.

With regard to this clone: Germline is not matched at one junction end, which may reflect a read error. The chain has TRBV5-6 and TRBJ2-1; D possibly corresponds to TRBD2 (6 bases). This CDR3 is 12 amino acids long. CDR1 is SGHDT and CDR2 is YYEEEE in the germline V gene. The CDR3, as DNA: TGTGCCAGCAGCTTGGCCCATGGAGGGTGGGTCTTC. It translates to CASSLAHGGWVF. The variable domain in full, with the rest retrieved from reference TRBV5-6 and TRBJ2-1, is DAGVTQSPTHLIKTRGQQVTLRCSPKSGHDTVSWYQQALGQGPQFIFQYYEEEERQRGNFPDRFSGHQFPNYSSELNVNALLLGDSALYLCASSLAHGGWVFGPGTRLTVL.

The sample holds a few counts of this clone. CDR3 loop: CASSDPRGVSNQPQHF. The CDR3 DNA reads TGTGCCAGTAGTGACCCTCGGGGAGTAAGCAATCAGCCCCAGCATTTT. This rearrangement joins TRBV19 to TRBJ1-5; no firm D call. Trimming pared 5 bases from V and 1 base from J, leaving 15 bases between. In germline, CDR1 is LNHDA, CDR2 SQIVND (reference sequence). This CDR3 is 16 amino acids long.

V is TRBV27 and J is TRBJ2-3; no definite D call. CDR1 MNHEY and CDR2 SMNVEV come from the germline V gene (reference sequence). CDR3 size: 13 residues. The V end was cut by 5 bases, the J end by 4 bases, with 10 bases between. As DNA, the CDR3 is TGTGCCAGCAGTCCCGAGTGGGCAGATACGCAGTATTTT. Translation gives CASSPEWADTQYF.

This clone has just one count. The chain carries TRBV1 and TRBJ2-7. TRBV1 is a documented pseudogene. This CDR3 has 15 residues. The CDR3 DNA reads as TGCACCAGCAGCCAACGGGCTGTGCCCTCCTACGAGCAGTACTTC. This codes for CTSSQRAVPSYEQYF.

A word on this clone: This CDR3 is also generated by other DNA sequences in the sample. The chain couples TRBV28 to TRBJ2-7, with a weak D call TRBD2 (6 bases). CDR1 MDHEN and CDR2 SYDVKM come from the germline V gene. Trimming removed 1 base from V and 0 bases from J, with 7 bases in between. CDR3 length: 14 residues. The CDR3 sequence is CASSLSGSSYEQYF. In DNA, the CDR3 is TGTGCCAGCAGTTTATCCGGGAGCTCCTACGAGCAGTACTTC.

The J gene is TRBJ2-2, the V gene TRBV4-1, with D tentatively TRBD2 (6 bases). V lost 1 base to trimming and J lost 5 bases, with 17 bases between them. There are 17 residues in the CDR3. Germline V CDR1 and CDR2: MGHRA, YSYEKL. CDR3 in DNA: TGCGCCAGCAGCCAAGTTCGGCTAGCGATATCGACCGGGGAGCTGTTTTTT. The encoded protein is CASSQVRLAISTGELFF.

V and J are TRBV19 and TRBJ2-2; the match to TRBD1 covers 8 bases. V shed 5 bases, J shed 3 bases, and the junction held 8 bases outside the gene matches. The germline V gene encodes CDR1 LNHDA and CDR2 SQIVND (reference sequence). This CDR3 contains 16 residues. The CDR3 protein is CASSSHGTGHTGELFF. CDR3 nucleotides: TGTGCCAGTAGTTCCCACGGGACAGGTCACACCGGGGAGCTGTTTTTT.

This chain uses TRBV7-9 with TRBJ2-1; D is ambiguous. The CDR3 contains 16 residues. Per germline, CDR1 SEHNR and CDR2 FQNEAQ (reference sequence). V was shortened by 5 bases and J by 0 bases, with 14 bases between the two germline ends. This CDR3 is CASSPRTGGSYNEQFF. The CDR3 coding sequence is TGTGCCAGCAGCCCACGTACGGGTGGCTCCTACAATGAGCAGTTCTTC.

This chain connects TRBV28 to TRBJ2-7; 13 positions match TRBD2. V was clipped by 6 bases and J by 6 bases; unmatched bases: 2. Germline loops: CDR1 MDHEN, CDR2 SYDVKM. There are 13 residues in the CDR3. The CDR3 DNA follows: TGTGCCAGCAGGACTAGCGGGAGGTCCGAGCAGTACTTC. Amino acid sequence: CASRTSGRSEQYF. Full variable domain (rest looked up from reference TRBV28 and TRBJ2-7): DVKVTQSSRYLVKRTGEKVFLECVQDMDHENMFWYRQDPGLGLRLIYFSYDVKMKEKGDIPEGYSVSREKKERFSLILESASTNQTSMYLCASRTSGRSEQYFGPGTRLTVT.

V and J are TRBV9 and TRBJ2-3; maybe TRBD2 (6 bases). With 3 bases removed from V and 1 base from J, the gap between germline ends came to 21 bases. The length of the CDR3 is 18 residues. Germline CDR1 is SGDLS and CDR2 is YYNGEE. DNA for the CDR3: TGTGCCAGCAGCGCCCCCTTCATACGGGAGAGGGGCACAGATACGCAGTATTTT. This translates into CASSAPFIRERGTDTQYF.